The 28 T cell receptor beta chains below come from one sample, sequenced in a study of CD8 T cells in Susac syndrome. RNA was extracted with the RNeasy kit, and a quantity of roughly 0.5 to 1 ug was reverse transcribed using random hexamers. TCRdb passed the immunoSEQ multiplex PCR reads through MiXCR, listing each CDR3 protein once. Counted here are fewer than 200,000 distinct CDR3 sequences, roughly 92% occurring once; the ten biggest clones make up around 0.1%. The sample comprised CD4+ T cells from PBMCs. Receptors originate from a human donor in good health.

Here the CDR3 DNA reads TGTGCCAGCAGCTTAAGGGGCGGGGGGAACTACAATGAGCAGTTCTTC. This codes for CASSLRGGGNYNEQFF. The chain links TRBV7-3 to TRBJ2-1; TRBD2 agrees at 8 bases. V was pared by 1 base and J by 3 bases, with 5 bases of the junction left unmatched. The CDR3 is 16 residues long. Germline CDR1 is SGHTA and CDR2 is FQGTGA.

V usage is TRBV7-2 and J usage is TRBJ1-1; D perhaps matches TRBD1 (6 bases). Germline CDR1 and CDR2: SGHTA and FQGNSA. The CDR3 sequence is 15 residues long. Trimming removed 7 bases from V and 4 bases from J, with 19 bases in between. CDR3 DNA: TGTGCCAGCACCAGAGGGGGTGGCCTGCCCACTGAAGCTTTCTTT. Its translation: CASTRGGGLPTEAFF.

The rearrangement uses TRBV5-4 and TRBJ2-3; 11 bases align to TRBD2. CDR3 length: 16 residues. Germline V gene sequence: CDR1 SGHNT, CDR2 YYREEE (reference sequence). The V and J ends lost 4 bases and 5 bases, in that order; junction bases with no gene match: 9. The CDR3 nucleotides read TGTGCCAGCAGCCTGGGTGGGCTAGCGGGGGGAGATACGCAGTATTTT. It encodes CASSLGGLAGGDTQYF.

The CDR3 region is CASSEVVFSNQPQHF. The CDR3 DNA reads as TGTGCCAGCAGTGAAGTGGTGTTTAGCAATCAGCCCCAGCATTTT. The chain employs TRBV2 and TRBJ1-5; D gene ambiguous. CDR3 length equals 15 residues. Trimming removed 1 base from V and 0 bases from J, with 7 bases in between. From germline, CDR1 is SNHLY and CDR2 FYNNEI.

The chain couples TRBV4-2 to TRBJ2-5; D is undetermined. Germline lookup yields CDR1 LGHNA and CDR2 YNFKEQ. There are 15 residues in the CDR3. V lost 4 bases to trimming and J lost 2 bases, with 14 bases between them. CDR3 loop: CASSPGSPSQETQYF. Written as DNA, the CDR3 is TGTGCCAGCAGCCCAGGAAGCCCGAGTCAAGAGACCCAGTACTTC.

This clonotype was picked up one time. V and J are TRBV12-3 or TRBV12-4 and TRBJ1-5; D is possibly TRBD1 (5 bases). The V end was cut by 3 bases, the J end by 7 bases, with 16 bases between. The CDR3 is 15 amino acids. CDR3 nucleotide sequence: TGTGCCAGCAGTTTCATCGGCAGGGTGGGGCAGCCCCAGCATTTT. Translation: CASSFIGRVGQPQHF.

The rearrangement links TRBV7-3 to TRBJ2-2, with D possibly matching TRBD1 (5 bases). V dropped 1 base and J dropped 6 bases, with 6 bases sitting between them. This CDR3 region has 13 residues. Germline CDR1 is SGHTA and CDR2 is FQGTGA. CDR3 coding DNA: TGTGCCAGCAGCTTAAAAGGGGCCGGGGAGCTGTTTTTT. The encoded protein is CASSLKGAGELFF.

There are a few counts of this clonotype. The rearrangement links TRBV19 to TRBJ1-5, with 7 positions matching TRBD1. The CDR3 covers 13 residues. Germline CDR1 reads LNHDA; CDR2 reads SQIVND (reference sequence). V was clipped by 5 bases and J by 7 bases; unmatched bases: 5. The DNA of the CDR3 is TGTGCCAGTAGTTCCGACAGGGTCCAGCCCCAGCATTTT. Translating it yields CASSSDRVQPQHF.

The chain combines TRBV5-4 with TRBJ2-2, with D possibly being TRBD1 (6 bases). Trimming took 5 bases from V and 3 from J, leaving 11 bases between them. The CDR3 extends over 14 amino acids. Germline-derived CDR1 and CDR2 are SGHNT and YYREEE (reference sequence). CDR3 residues: CASREDSYTGELFF. The CDR3 bases are TGTGCCAGCAGGGAGGACAGCTACACCGGGGAGCTGTTTTTT.

The chain recombines TRBV19 with TRBJ2-6; D not resolved. Germline V gene sequence: CDR1 LNHDA, CDR2 SQIVND (reference sequence). The CDR3 consists of 17 residues. Trimming left V 5 bases short and J 4 bases short, with 18 bases between. The CDR3 nucleotides are TGTGCCAGTAGTTTTATAGATAAGGGAATCGGGGCCAACGTCCTGACTTTC. Translated: CASSFIDKGIGANVLTF.

The chain has TRBV6-6 and TRBJ1-4; D might be TRBD1 (6 bases). The CDR3 totals 13 residues. Between the trimmed V and J ends, which lost 3 bases and 10 bases, there was a span of 12 bases. Germline CDR1 is MNHNY and CDR2 is SVGAGI (reference sequence). The CDR3 spells CASSYKIGGKLFF. The CDR3 DNA reads TGTGCCAGCAGTTATAAAATAGGGGGAAAACTGTTTTTT.

The CDR3 bases are TGTGCCAGCCGATATACAGTTTCGAACACTGAAGCTTTCTTT. It specifies CASRYTVSNTEAFF. The chain joins TRBV12-3 or TRBV12-4 to TRBJ1-1; D unclear. This CDR3 is built from 14 residues. Trimming took 8 bases from V and 1 from J, leaving 14 bases between them.

The chain's CDR3 is CAGGQTFGNEQFF. In DNA, the CDR3 is TGTGCAGGTGGCCAAACCTTTGGCAATGAGCAGTTCTTC. The chain joins TRBV6-1 to TRBJ2-1, with D unresolved. The germline V gene has CDR1 MNHNS and CDR2 SASEGT. The CDR3 spans 13 residues.

This chain joins TRBV6-2 or TRBV6-3 and TRBJ1-5; TRBD1 matches 7 bases. The V segment lost 5 bases and the J segment 3 bases; nucleotides outside the gene matches: 7. This CDR3 has 15 residues. Germline V gene data show CDR1 as MNHEY and CDR2 as SVGEGT. As DNA, the CDR3 is TGTGCCAGCAGTCGCGGACAGGTTAACAATCAGCCCCAGCATTTT. The encoded protein is CASSRGQVNNQPQHF.

The chain uses TRBV28 and TRBJ1-3; D is undetermined. There are 12 residues in the CDR3. Germline V gene data show CDR1 as MDHEN and CDR2 as SYDVKM. V was trimmed by 7 bases and J by 4 bases, leaving 8 bases between them. The CDR3 bases are TGTGCCAGCAACGAGAGAGGAAACACCATATATTTT. The encoded protein is CASNERGNTIYF.

The chain links TRBV7-2 to TRBJ2-3, with D uncertain. V shed 7 bases and J shed 2 bases, with 7 bases lying between them. The germline CDR1 and CDR2 sequences are SGHTA and FQGNSA. The CDR3 contains 12 residues. The CDR3 DNA reads TGTGCCAGCACCCCCCCCACAGATACGCAGTATTTT. Translating it yields CASTPPTDTQYF.

The chain recombines TRBV5-4 with TRBJ1-2, with a tentative D call TRBD1 (5 bases). V lost 1 base and J 5 bases, leaving 12 bases between the germline ends. The CDR3 loop spans 14 amino acids. Germline V CDR1 and CDR2: SGHNT, YYREEE (reference sequence). The CDR3 loop reads CASSLSAGAYGYTF. In DNA form, the CDR3 reads TGTGCCAGCAGCTTGTCCGCTGGGGCTTATGGCTACACCTTC.

This sequence joins TRBV19 and TRBJ2-3, with 9 bases aligning to TRBD2. The germline V gene encodes CDR1 LNHDA and CDR2 SQIVND (reference sequence). V lost 3 bases to trimming and J lost 0 bases; unmatched junction nucleotides: 7. This CDR3 is built from 17 residues. CDR3 protein: CASSILSGGRSTDTQYF. The CDR3 nucleotides are TGTGCCAGTAGTATCCTTAGCGGGGGCCGTAGCACAGATACGCAGTATTTT.

The gene calls are TRBV7-3 and TRBJ2-1; D is unclear. The germline V gene encodes CDR1 SGHTA and CDR2 FQGTGA. This CDR3 region has 9 residues. The germline V and J ends were trimmed by 11 bases and 1 base, with 0 bases remaining between them. The CDR3 spells CASYNEQFF. Here the CDR3 DNA reads TGTGCCTCCTACAATGAGCAGTTCTTC. Full variable domain (remainder filled in from reference TRBV7-3 and TRBJ2-1): GAGVSQTPSNKVTEKGKYVELRCDPISGHTALYWYRQSLGQGPEFLIYFQGTGAADDSGLPNDRFFAVRPEGSVSTLKIQRTERGDSAVYLCASYNEQFFGPGTRLTVL.

The chain has TRBV30 and TRBJ1-2; possibly TRBD1 for D (6 bases). CDR3 size: 13 residues. Looked up from germline, CDR1 is GTSNPN and CDR2 is SVGIG (reference sequence). Trimming cost V 2 bases and J 4 bases, with 11 bases left between them. The CDR3 loop reads CAWSKQGSYGYTF. CDR3 DNA: TGTGCCTGGAGTAAACAGGGATCCTATGGCTACACCTTC. Combining the CDR3 with reference TRBV30 and TRBJ1-2 gives the whole variable domain SQTIHQWPATLVQPVGSPLSLECTVEGTSNPNLYWYRQAAGRGLQLLFYSVGIGQISSEVPQNLSASRPQDRQFILSSKKLLLSDSGFYLCAWSKQGSYGYTFGSGTRLTVV.

This clonotype was detected only a few times. This sequence joins TRBV7-6 and TRBJ2-3, with 8 nucleotides matching TRBD2. Trimming removed 3 bases from V and 1 base from J; junction bases left unmatched: 0. Germline lookup yields CDR1 SGHVS and CDR2 FNYEAQ. The CDR3 loop spans 14 amino acids. CDR3 amino acids: CASSFSGGTDTQYF. Here the CDR3 DNA reads TGTGCCAGCAGCTTTAGCGGGGGCACAGATACGCAGTATTTT.

V gene TRBV7-2 combines with J gene TRBJ1-1, with unresolved D. Germline V lookup: CDR1 SGHTA, CDR2 FQGNSA. The CDR3 length is 11 residues. Trimming stripped 5 bases from V and 5 bases from J, with 6 bases between. The CDR3 protein is CASSPWTEAFF. The CDR3 DNA is TGTGCCAGCAGCCCCTGGACTGAAGCTTTCTTT.

The V gene is TRBV29-1, the J gene TRBJ2-1; 7 nucleotides match TRBD2. There are 14 residues in the CDR3. Germline V gives CDR1 SQVTM, CDR2 ANQGSEA. The V gene end was trimmed by 3 bases and the J gene end by 3 bases; junction bases not matched to a gene: 5. The CDR3 reads CSVDSSGLYNEQFF. Here the CDR3 DNA reads TGCAGCGTTGATTCTAGCGGACTCTACAATGAGCAGTTCTTC.

V is TRBV28 and J is TRBJ1-2, with TRBD1 matching 8 bases. V shed 3 bases, J shed 9 bases, and the junction held 6 bases outside the gene matches. Germline V CDR1 and CDR2: MDHEN, SYDVKM. CDR3 size: 13 residues. The CDR3: CASSFRQGPRYTF. CDR3 nucleotides: TGTGCCAGCAGTTTTCGACAGGGGCCCCGCTACACCTTC.

V is TRBV7-2 and J is TRBJ2-1; 8 bases agree with TRBD2. Germline assignment: CDR1 SGHTA and CDR2 FQGNSA. CDR3 size: 17 residues. The trim removed 1 base at V and 8 bases at J, leaving 13 bases unmatched. CDR3 sequence reads: CASSLDGGGPWGYEQFF. In DNA form, the CDR3 reads TGTGCCAGCAGCTTAGATGGCGGGGGGCCGTGGGGGTATGAGCAGTTCTTC.

The genes are TRBV6-2 or TRBV6-3 and TRBJ2-5; tentative D call: TRBD2 (6 bases). The ends were cut back, 1 base at V and 5 bases at J, with 11 bases in the middle. Germline V lookup: CDR1 MNHEY, CDR2 SVGEGT. CDR3 length: 14 residues. The CDR3 DNA reads as TGTGCCAGCAGTTACTTGCGGGGACGGGAGACCCAGTACTTC. Translation gives CASSYLRGRETQYF.

Written as DNA, the CDR3 is TGTGCCAGCAGCGCTACTCAGGGCGTGGGCGATATGGCTTTCTTT. Its protein is CASSATQGVGDMAFF. This rearrangement joins TRBV9 to TRBJ1-1; D may be TRBD1 (5 bases). CDR1 and CDR2 (germline): SGDLS, YYNGEE. Between the trimmed V and J ends, which lost 3 bases and 11 bases, there was a span of 23 bases. The CDR3 totals 15 residues.

The chain links TRBV20-1 to TRBJ2-7; 8 bases are a match to TRBD2. The V gene's germline CDR1 is DFQATT and CDR2 SNEGSKA (reference sequence). The CDR3 length is 13 residues. V was clipped by 3 bases and J by 3 bases; unmatched bases: 4. The DNA of the CDR3 is TGCAGTGCTAGTACTAGCGGCTACTACGAGCAGTACGTC. Its protein product is CSASTSGYYEQYV.